The clone carrying this T cell receptor (beta chain) was recorded many times. Its antigen is not identified. The V gene's germline CDR1 is KGHSH and CDR2 LQKENI. Trimming cost V 1 base and J 2 bases, with 11 bases left between them. This CDR3 is 15 amino acids long. This entry belongs to a study of early T cells in non-severe SARS-CoV-2 infection. Background on the study: With bulk RNA from unsorted whole blood as input, sequencing yielded unpaired chains.

General observations from the study: Missing private and CD4 specificities, VDJdb matching favored anti-spike CD8 responses.

Attached unique molecular identifiers marked individual cDNA molecules. From the 5' RACE reads, TCRdb called clonotypes with MiXCR, one entry per CDR3 protein. The data contain 25,000 to 30,000 distinct CDR3 sequences, about 4% of them singletons. The sequence was obtained from an adult who was a healthcare worker with PCR-confirmed SARS-CoV-2 infection or an uninfected control (not recorded which). The source material was whole blood. The chain carries TRBV18 and TRBJ2-5; D gene uncertain. CDR3 sequence (DNA): TGTGCCAGCTCACCACGTTCTGGGCGACAAGAGACCCAGTACTTC. It specifies CASSPRSGRQETQYF.